One and the same sample provided the 28 T cell receptor beta chains below, sequenced in a study of T-cell reconstitution after alpha-beta-depleted transplantation in children. Construction of the TCRbeta library involved unique molecular identifiers. Each CDR3 protein gets one entry after TCRdb re-called the PCR reads with MiXCR. Found here are approximately 99,000 distinct CDR3 sequences, about 6.5% of them singletons; the top ten hold roughly 20%. The specimen was PBMCs, mostly from graft donor cells, collected 360 days after TCRalphabeta/CD19-depleted stem cell transplant. These TCRs come from a male patient aged 2-15 years who had a stem cell transplant for acute lymphoblastic leukemia, so the T cells may come from the graft donor.

This clonotype was seen more than once but under ten times. V usage is TRBV20-1 and J usage is TRBJ1-2; D is unresolved. Germline CDR1 is DFQATT and CDR2 is SNEGSKA (reference sequence). V lost 1 base and J lost 0, with 9 bases in between. This CDR3 region has 14 residues. CDR3 bases: TGCAGTGCTAGAGGTCAGTTAGCTAACTATGGCTACACCTTC. It codes for CSARGQLANYGYTF.

This clonotype was seen only a few times. The chain joins TRBV6-1 to TRBJ1-1; weak D call: TRBD1 (5 bases). CDR1 MNHNS and CDR2 SASEGT come from the germline V gene. The CDR3 sequence is 13 residues long. Trimming took off 5 bases at V and 7 bases at J, with 14 bases between the two ends. CDR3 DNA sequence: TGTGCCAGCAGTCCCCGACAGATAGATGAAGCTTTCTTT. Amino acids: CASSPRQIDEAFF.

This clonotype was seen at least ten times. The genes are TRBV5-8 and TRBJ2-7; a possible D gene is TRBD2 (5 bases). The germline gives CDR1 SGHTS, CDR2 YDEGEE. The CDR3 loop spans 16 amino acids. Deletions cut 4 bases from V and 0 bases from J, with 17 bases between. CDR3: CASSRNRGLNSYEQYF. The CDR3 DNA reads TGTGCCAGCAGCCGGAACCGCGGACTTAACTCCTACGAGCAGTACTTC. Filled out from reference TRBV5-8 and TRBJ2-7, the complete variable domain reads EAGVTQSPTHLIKTRGQQATLRCSPISGHTSVYWYQQALGLGLQFLLWYDEGEERNRGNFPPRFSGRQFPNYSSELNVNALELEDSALYLCASSRNRGLNSYEQYFGPGTRLTVT.

The V call is TRBV9, the J call TRBJ2-7; TRBD2 might be the D (7 bases). V dropped 4 bases and J dropped 0 bases, with 11 bases sitting between them. Per germline, CDR1 SGDLS and CDR2 YYNGEE. The CDR3 is 14 amino acids. DNA of the CDR3: TGTGCCAGCAGCCCGGGGGGCAACTCCTACGAGCAGTACTTC. Its protein is CASSPGGNSYEQYF.

The CDR3 bases are TGCAGTGCTAGAGATGGGCGTGGTAGCGGTTACACCTACGAGCAGTACTTC. It specifies CSARDGRGSGYTYEQYF. This rearrangement joins TRBV20-1 to TRBJ2-5; maybe TRBD2 (6 bases). The J call may be faulty, since TRBJ2-7 better matches the DNA end. The CDR3 is 17 amino acids. Germline V gene data show CDR1 as DFQATT and CDR2 as SNEGSKA (reference sequence).

The rearrangement uses TRBV5-1 and TRBJ1-6; 8 positions agree with TRBD1. V lost 4 bases and J lost 2; bases outside the gene matches: 5. CDR3 size: 16 residues. Germline assignment: CDR1 SGHRS and CDR2 YFSETQ. CDR3 sequence: CASSPGTGAYNSPLHF. The CDR3 DNA reads TGCGCCAGCAGCCCTGGGACAGGAGCCTATAATTCACCCCTCCACTTT.

This clonotype was seen at least ten times. This chain links TRBV4-3 with TRBJ2-7; 7 bases are a match to TRBD1. The germline V gene encodes CDR1 LGHNA and CDR2 YSLEER. The V and J ends lost 4 bases and 2 bases, in that order; junction bases with no gene match: 8. CDR3 length: 15 amino acids. CDR3 nucleotide sequence: TGCGCCAGCAGCCGAGATGACAGGGCTACCTACGAGCAGTACTTC. Its translation is CASSRDDRATYEQYF.

The chain has TRBV19 and TRBJ1-5; 9 bases fit TRBD1. Germline trimming cut 5 bases from V and 9 bases from J; bases unmatched to any gene: 8. The CDR3 is 14 amino acids. The germline V gene has CDR1 LNHDA and CDR2 SQIVND (reference sequence). This CDR3 is CASSFGQGNSPQHF. In nucleotides, the CDR3 is TGTGCCAGTAGTTTCGGACAGGGGAATTCGCCCCAGCATTTT. Drawing the rest from reference TRBV19 and TRBJ1-5, the complete variable domain is DGGITQSPKYLFRKEGQNVTLSCEQNLNHDAMYWYRQDPGQGLRLIYYSQIVNDFQKGDIAEGYSVSREKKESFPLTVTSAQKNPTAFYLCASSFGQGNSPQHFGDGTRLSIL.

The sample holds a few counts of this clonotype. The chain uses TRBV6-5 and TRBJ2-7; a possible D gene is TRBD1 (5 bases). V was pared by 8 bases and J by 0 bases, with 11 bases between. This CDR3 has 13 residues. CDR1 and CDR2 from the germline V gene are MNHEY and SVGAGI. The CDR3 DNA sequence: TGTGCCAGCGCGACAGTGAGCTCCTACGAGCAGTACTTC. Protein sequence: CASATVSSYEQYF.

To note about this clonotype: A clone one base away is much larger, so this may be a read error. J is TRBJ2-3 and V is TRBV5-1; TRBD2 aligns across 11 bases. With 2 bases clipped from V and 5 bases from J, the junction kept 7 bases outside the gene matches. CDR3 length equals 16 residues. The germline gives CDR1 SGHRS, CDR2 YFSETQ. CDR3 in amino acids: CASSFQLAGAVDTQYF. The DNA of the CDR3 is TGCGCCAGCAGCTTCCAACTAGCGGGAGCTGTAGATACGCAGTATTTT.

This clonotype was found once. A much larger clone sits a single nucleotide away, making a read error possible. This rearrangement joins TRBV7-9 to TRBJ2-3, with D uncertain. Trimming cost V 5 bases and J 2 bases, with 14 bases left between them. The CDR3 has 15 residues. Looked up from germline, CDR1 is SEHNR and CDR2 is FQNEAQ (reference sequence). In DNA form, the CDR3 reads TGTGCCAGCAGCAACCTCCGAGACCTCACAGATACGCAGTATTTT. Protein product: CASSNLRDLTDTQYF. The full variable domain, with the rest looked up from reference TRBV7-9 and TRBJ2-3, is DTGVSQNPRHKITKRGQNVTFRCDPISEHNRLYWYRQTLGQGPEFLTYFQNEAQLEKSRLLSDRFSAERPKGSFSTLEIQRTEQGDSAMYLCASSNLRDLTDTQYFGPGTRLTVL.

V is TRBV9 and J is TRBJ1-4, with D perhaps TRBD1 (5 bases). Germline V CDR1 and CDR2: SGDLS, YYNGEE. V lost 0 bases, J lost 8 bases, and 11 bases lay in between. The CDR3 contains 14 residues. The CDR3: CASSVGGGREKLFF. CDR3 bases: TGTGCCAGCAGCGTAGGTGGGGGACGGGAAAAACTGTTTTTT. Together with reference TRBV9 and TRBJ1-4, the CDR3 gives the full variable domain: DSGVTQTPKHLITATGQRVTLRCSPRSGDLSVYWYQQSLDQGLQFLIQYYNGEERAKGNILERFSAQQFPDLHSELNLSSLELGDSALYFCASSVGGGREKLFFGSGTQLSVL.

This clonotype appeared many times. This rearrangement joins TRBV6-5 to TRBJ2-7; the D gene is possibly TRBD2 (6 bases). The CDR3 consists of 15 residues. Deletions cut 0 bases from V and 3 bases from J, with 12 bases between. From germline, CDR1 is MNHEY and CDR2 SVGAGI. CDR3 in amino acids: CASSYSLEGIYEQYF. The CDR3 DNA is TGTGCCAGCAGTTACTCGTTGGAGGGGATCTACGAGCAGTACTTC.

The chain links TRBV12-3 or TRBV12-4 to TRBJ2-7, with 10 bases matching TRBD2. This CDR3 is 18 amino acids long. V lost 3 bases to trimming and J lost 7 bases; unmatched junction nucleotides: 18. The CDR3 reads CASSFVAGGPAPSGEQYF. The CDR3 nucleotides are TGTGCCAGCAGTTTTGTAGCGGGGGGCCCTGCCCCCTCGGGGGAGCAGTACTTC.

This clonotype was picked up many times. The chain recombines TRBV4-3 with TRBJ2-1, with a weak D call TRBD2 (5 bases). Germline CDR1 is LGHNA and CDR2 is YSLEER. V shed 2 bases and J shed 6 bases, with 14 bases lying between them. CDR3 size: 15 residues. The CDR3 DNA is TGCGCCAGCAGCCAACGCGGCACTAGAGGCAATGAGCAGTTCTTC. Translated: CASSQRGTRGNEQFF.

This clonotype was recorded at least ten times. J is TRBJ2-7 and V is TRBV12-3 or TRBV12-4; 10 bases are shared with TRBD2. CDR3 size: 14 residues. Unmatched junction bases numbered 4, after V lost 8 bases and J lost 0 bases. The CDR3 here is CASGTSGASYEQYF. CDR3 nucleotide sequence: TGTGCCAGCGGAACTAGCGGGGCCTCCTACGAGCAGTACTTC.

This clonotype has ten or more counts. The chain carries TRBV20-1 and TRBJ2-1, with D perhaps TRBD1 (6 bases). V lost 1 base, J lost 8 bases, and 12 bases lay in between. The CDR3 loop spans 13 amino acids. Germline lookup yields CDR1 DFQATT and CDR2 SNEGSKA (reference sequence). CDR3 protein: CSARGGQGDEQFF. In nucleotides, the CDR3 is TGCAGTGCTAGAGGGGGGCAGGGAGATGAGCAGTTCTTC.

This clonotype has a single count. The chain combines TRBV3-1 with TRBJ2-3; D could derive from TRBD1 or TRBD2 (5 bases each). This CDR3 region has 15 residues. The germline V gene encodes CDR1 LGHDT and CDR2 YNNKEL (reference sequence). The V and J ends lost 4 bases and 2 bases respectively, with 13 bases between them. CDR3 nucleotide sequence: TGTGCCAGCAGCCTAGGGGACCATTACACAGATACGCAGTATTTT. This encodes CASSLGDHYTDTQYF.

This chain connects TRBV30 to TRBJ2-7; no definite D call. The CDR3 contains 11 residues. Trimming removed 2 bases from V and 1 base from J, with 3 bases in between. Germline V lookup: CDR1 GTSNPN, CDR2 SVGIG (reference sequence). The CDR3 DNA reads TGTGCCTGGAGTATGTCCTACGAGCAGTACTTC. This translates into CAWSMSYEQYF.

The chain joins TRBV9 to TRBJ2-7, with a possible D match to TRBD1 (6 bases). Trimming left V 0 bases short and J 7 bases short, with 14 bases between. The CDR3 sequence is 14 residues long. CDR1 is SGDLS, CDR2 YYNGEE, per germline. The CDR3 sequence: CASSVAGAGREQYF. CDR3 sequence (DNA): TGTGCCAGCAGCGTAGCAGGGGCAGGGCGGGAGCAGTACTTC. Full variable domain (rest looked up from reference TRBV9 and TRBJ2-7): DSGVTQTPKHLITATGQRVTLRCSPRSGDLSVYWYQQSLDQGLQFLIQYYNGEERAKGNILERFSAQQFPDLHSELNLSSLELGDSALYFCASSVAGAGREQYFGPGTRLTVT.

This clonotype was detected ten times or more. V gene TRBV28 combines with J gene TRBJ2-2; D call uncertain. V lost 6 bases and J lost 4, with 18 bases in between. The V gene's germline CDR1 is MDHEN and CDR2 SYDVKM. CDR3 size: 16 residues. The CDR3 region is CASSPTPPHGTGELFF. Here the CDR3 DNA reads TGTGCCAGCAGCCCTACGCCCCCACATGGCACCGGGGAGCTGTTTTTT.

This clonotype came up many times. The rearrangement links TRBV28 to TRBJ2-3, with TRBD2 matching 14 bases. Germline V gene sequence: CDR1 MDHEN, CDR2 SYDVKM. J was trimmed by 5 bases and V by 4 bases; bases with no gene match: 5. This CDR3 contains 16 residues. The CDR3 region has the DNA TGTGCCAGCAGTTCATCTGGACTAGCGGGAGGAGATACGCAGTATTTT. Its protein product is CASSSSGLAGGDTQYF.

As DNA, the CDR3 is TGTGCCAGCAGCTTGGGCGGGGCGACCGATGAGCAGTTCTTC. This codes for CASSLGGATDEQFF. The J gene is TRBJ2-1, the V gene TRBV7-9, with TRBD2 as a possible D gene (6 bases). CDR1 SEHNR and CDR2 FQNEAQ come from the germline V gene (reference sequence). The CDR3 length is 14 residues. V was cut by 3 bases and J by 8 bases, with 14 bases left in between.

In this sample, this clonotype turned up many times. V usage is TRBV28 and J usage is TRBJ2-1; 11 bases agree with TRBD2. The ends lost 6 bases at V and 6 bases at J; junction bases unmatched: 7. Germline-derived CDR1 and CDR2 are MDHEN and SYDVKM. The CDR3 totals 15 residues. CDR3 sequence: CASSRGTSGRNEQFF. Written as DNA, the CDR3 is TGTGCCAGCAGCCGGGGGACTAGCGGACGCAATGAGCAGTTCTTC.

This clonotype was seen at least ten times. The chain joins TRBV5-1 to TRBJ2-1, with 7 bases lining up with TRBD2. Germline lookup yields CDR1 SGHRS and CDR2 YFSETQ. V dropped 4 bases and J dropped 7; count of bases not matched to a gene: 17. The CDR3 length is 17 residues. The CDR3 sequence is CASSERTSPTIGNEQFF. Written as DNA, the CDR3 is TGCGCCAGCAGCGAAAGGACTAGTCCAACGATAGGTAATGAGCAGTTCTTC.

This clonotype was counted only a few times. This chain links TRBV28 with TRBJ2-2, with D possibly TRBD2 on 5 matching bases. The ends were cut back, 4 bases at V and 5 bases at J, with 17 bases in the middle. Germline lookup yields CDR1 MDHEN and CDR2 SYDVKM. CDR3 length: 16 amino acids. The CDR3 here is CASSSPVGVQTGELFF. The CDR3 coding sequence is TGTGCCAGCAGTTCCCCGGTGGGAGTACAAACCGGGGAGCTGTTTTTT.

This clonotype was seen a handful of times. The genes are TRBV7-6 and TRBJ1-1; D gene uncertain. With 1 base removed from V and 2 bases from J, the gap between germline ends came to 11 bases. This CDR3 has 15 residues. Germline CDR1 SGHVS, CDR2 FNYEAQ. For the CDR3, the DNA is TGTGCCAGCAGCTTAGGAGGCCACTTAAACACTGAAGCTTTCTTT. It codes for CASSLGGHLNTEAFF.

This clonotype was seen many times. This chain uses TRBV9 with TRBJ2-7, with no clear D. Germline-derived CDR1 and CDR2 are SGDLS and YYNGEE. CDR3 size: 13 residues. V was cut by 3 bases and J by 1 base, with 8 bases left in between. CDR3 protein: CASSAGLSYEQYF. The CDR3 nucleotides are TGTGCCAGCAGCGCGGGCCTATCCTACGAGCAGTACTTC.